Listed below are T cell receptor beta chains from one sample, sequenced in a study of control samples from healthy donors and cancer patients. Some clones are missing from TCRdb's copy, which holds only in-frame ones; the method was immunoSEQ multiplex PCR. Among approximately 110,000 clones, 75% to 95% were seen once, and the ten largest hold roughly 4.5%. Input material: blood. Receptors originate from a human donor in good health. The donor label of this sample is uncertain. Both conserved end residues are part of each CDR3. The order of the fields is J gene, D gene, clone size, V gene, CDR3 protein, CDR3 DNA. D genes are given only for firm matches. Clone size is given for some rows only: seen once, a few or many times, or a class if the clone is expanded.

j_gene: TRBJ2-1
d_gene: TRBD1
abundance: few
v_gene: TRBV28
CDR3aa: CASSLPTGAWEQFF
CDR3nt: TGTGCCAGCAGTCTCCCGACAGGGGCATGGGAGCAGTTCTTC

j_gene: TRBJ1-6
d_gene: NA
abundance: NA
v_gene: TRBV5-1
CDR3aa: CASSAVPRQVRYSRNSPLHF
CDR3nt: TGCGCCAGCAGCGCCGTCCCGAGACAGGTGCGTTACTCTAGGAATTCACCCCTCCACTTT

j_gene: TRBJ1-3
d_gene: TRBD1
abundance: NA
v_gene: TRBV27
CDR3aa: CASKPQGAGNTIYF
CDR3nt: TGTGCCAGCAAGCCTCAGGGGGCTGGAAACACCATATATTTT

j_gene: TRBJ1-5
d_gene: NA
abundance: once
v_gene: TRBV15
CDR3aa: CATSREGFLPQHF
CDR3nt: TGTGCCACCAGCAGAGAGGGGTTCCTGCCCCAGCATTTT

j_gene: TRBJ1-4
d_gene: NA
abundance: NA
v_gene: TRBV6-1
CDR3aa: CASSEDGGKLFF
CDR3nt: TGTGCCAGCAGTGAAGACGGTGGAAAACTGTTTTTT

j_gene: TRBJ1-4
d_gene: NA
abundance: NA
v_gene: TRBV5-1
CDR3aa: CASSFSGYNEKLFF
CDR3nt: TGCGCCAGCAGCTTTTCAGGATATAATGAAAAACTGTTTTTT

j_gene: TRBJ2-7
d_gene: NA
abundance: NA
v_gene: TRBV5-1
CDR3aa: CASSLGRGWRTSYEQYF
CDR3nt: TGCGCCAGCAGCTTGGGCCGTGGGTGGAGAACCTCCTACGAGCAGTACTTC

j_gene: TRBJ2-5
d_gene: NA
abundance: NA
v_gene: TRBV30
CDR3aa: CAWSSGETQYF
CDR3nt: TGTGCCTGGAGTTCGGGGGAGACCCAGTACTTC

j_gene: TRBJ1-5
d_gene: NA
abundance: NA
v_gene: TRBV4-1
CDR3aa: CASSPLGQGGDQPQHF
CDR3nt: TGCGCCAGCAGCCCATTAGGTCAGGGAGGGGATCAGCCCCAGCATTTT

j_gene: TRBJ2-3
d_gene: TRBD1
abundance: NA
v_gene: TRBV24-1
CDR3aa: CATSELSGQSRGTQYF
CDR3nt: TGTGCCACCAGTGAGCTATCGGGACAGAGTAGGGGTACGCAGTATTTT

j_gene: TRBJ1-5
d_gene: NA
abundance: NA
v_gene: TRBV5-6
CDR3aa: CASSFGHQPQHF
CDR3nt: TGTGCCAGCAGCTTTGGTCATCAGCCCCAGCATTTT

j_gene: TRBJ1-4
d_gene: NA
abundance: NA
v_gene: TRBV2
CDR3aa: CASMRGGDNEKLFF
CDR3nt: TGTGCCAGCATGAGGGGGGGCGACAATGAAAAACTGTTTTTT

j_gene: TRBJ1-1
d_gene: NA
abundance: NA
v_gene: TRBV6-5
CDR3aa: CASSPLVQNIEAFF
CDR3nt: TGTGCCAGCAGCCCCCTGGTTCAAAACATAGAAGCTTTCTTT

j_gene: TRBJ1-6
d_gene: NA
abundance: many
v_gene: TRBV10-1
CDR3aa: CASRGGINSPLHF
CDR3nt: TGCGCCAGCAGGGGAGGAATTAATTCACCCCTCCACTTT

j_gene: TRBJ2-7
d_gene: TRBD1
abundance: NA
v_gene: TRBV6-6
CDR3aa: CASSWTGGTYEQYF
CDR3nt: TGTGCCAGCAGTTGGACAGGGGGTACCTACGAGCAGTACTTC

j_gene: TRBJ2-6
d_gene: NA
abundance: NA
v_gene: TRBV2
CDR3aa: CASSVIGANVLTF
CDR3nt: TGTGCCAGCAGTGTTATCGGGGCCAACGTCCTGACTTTC

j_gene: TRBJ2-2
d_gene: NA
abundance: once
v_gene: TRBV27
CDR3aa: CASSFYRGGTGELFF
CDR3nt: TGTGCCAGCAGTTTTTACAGGGGGGGCACCGGGGAGCTGTTTTTT

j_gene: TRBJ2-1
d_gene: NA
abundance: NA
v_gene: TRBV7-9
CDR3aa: CAGDREQFF
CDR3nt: TGTGCCGGAGACAGGGAGCAGTTCTTC

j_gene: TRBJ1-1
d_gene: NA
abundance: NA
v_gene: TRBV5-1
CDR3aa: CASSSTGSTEAFF
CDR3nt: TGCGCCAGCAGCTCTACAGGGTCCACTGAAGCTTTCTTT

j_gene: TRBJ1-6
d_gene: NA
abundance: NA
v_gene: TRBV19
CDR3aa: CASSGRTVNNSPLHF
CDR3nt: TGTGCCAGTAGTGGGAGGACGGTAAATAATTCACCCCTCCACTTT

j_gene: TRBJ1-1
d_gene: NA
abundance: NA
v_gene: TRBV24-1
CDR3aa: CATRTAMNTEAFF
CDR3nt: TGTGCCACCCGGACGGCTATGAACACTGAAGCTTTCTTT

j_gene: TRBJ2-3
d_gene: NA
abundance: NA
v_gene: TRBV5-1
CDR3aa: CASSLSQSTDTQYF
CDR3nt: TGCGCCAGCAGCTTGTCGCAGAGCACAGATACGCAGTATTTT

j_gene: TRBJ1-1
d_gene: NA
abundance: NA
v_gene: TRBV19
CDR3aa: CASTLVAGAEAFF
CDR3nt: TGTGCCAGTACCTTAGTCGCGGGCGCTGAAGCTTTCTTT

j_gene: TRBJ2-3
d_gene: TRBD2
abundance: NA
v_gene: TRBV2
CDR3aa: CASGLAADTQYF
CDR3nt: TGTGCCAGCGGACTAGCGGCAGATACGCAGTATTTT

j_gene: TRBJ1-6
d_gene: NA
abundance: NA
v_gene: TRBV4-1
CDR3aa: CASSLAPQSPLHF
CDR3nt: TGCGCCAGCAGCTTAGCCCCCCAATCACCCCTCCACTTT

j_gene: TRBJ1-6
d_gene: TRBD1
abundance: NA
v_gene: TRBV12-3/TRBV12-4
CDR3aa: CASSSTGDSPLHF
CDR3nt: TGTGCCAGCAGTTCCACAGGGGATTCACCCCTCCACTTT

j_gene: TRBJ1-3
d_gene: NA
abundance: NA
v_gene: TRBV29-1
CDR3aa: CSVAVSGNTIYF
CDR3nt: TGCAGCGTTGCTGTTTCTGGAAACACCATATATTTT

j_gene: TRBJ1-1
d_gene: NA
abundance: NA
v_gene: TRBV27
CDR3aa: CASSLGQASMNTEAFF
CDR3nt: TGTGCCAGCAGTTTGGGGCAGGCGAGCATGAACACTGAAGCTTTCTTT

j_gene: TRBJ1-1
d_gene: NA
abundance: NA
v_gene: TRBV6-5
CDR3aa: CASSPAVQLNTEAFF
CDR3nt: TGTGCCAGCAGTCCGGCAGTCCAGCTCAACACTGAAGCTTTCTTT

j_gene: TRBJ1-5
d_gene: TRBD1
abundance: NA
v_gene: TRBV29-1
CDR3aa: CSVRDRGLNQPQHF
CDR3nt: TGCAGCGTTAGGGACAGGGGTTTGAATCAGCCCCAGCATTTT

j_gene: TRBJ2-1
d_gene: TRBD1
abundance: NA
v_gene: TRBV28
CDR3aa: CASRGQGPGEQFF
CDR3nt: TGTGCCAGCAGGGGACAGGGTCCGGGGGAGCAGTTCTTC

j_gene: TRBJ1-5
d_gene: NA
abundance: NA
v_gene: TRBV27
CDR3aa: CASSLRATGKINQPQHF
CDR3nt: TGTGCCAGCAGTTTAAGGGCGACAGGAAAAATCAATCAGCCCCAGCATTTT

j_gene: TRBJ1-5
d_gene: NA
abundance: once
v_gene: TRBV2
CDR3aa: CASSGQGTAQPQHF
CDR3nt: TGTGCCAGCAGTGGGCAGGGTACGGCTCAGCCCCAGCATTTT

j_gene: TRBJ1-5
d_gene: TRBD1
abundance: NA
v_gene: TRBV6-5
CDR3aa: CASSYRQGARQPQHF
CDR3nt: TGTGCCAGCAGTTATCGGCAGGGGGCCAGGCAGCCCCAGCATTTT

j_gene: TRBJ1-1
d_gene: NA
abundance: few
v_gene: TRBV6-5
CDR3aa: CASSAGRSTEAFF
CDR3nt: TGTGCCAGCAGCGCGGGGCGGTCCACTGAAGCTTTCTTT

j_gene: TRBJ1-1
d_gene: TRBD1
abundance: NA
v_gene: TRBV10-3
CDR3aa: CAIRGTGPNTEAFF
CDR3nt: TGTGCCATTCGAGGGACAGGGCCGAACACTGAAGCTTTCTTT

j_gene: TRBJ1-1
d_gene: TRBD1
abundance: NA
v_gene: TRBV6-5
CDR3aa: CASSRRQGATEAFF
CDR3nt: TGTGCCAGCAGTCGACGACAGGGGGCTACTGAAGCTTTCTTT

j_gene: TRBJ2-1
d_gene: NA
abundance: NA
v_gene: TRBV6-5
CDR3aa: CASIIRVPGNEQFF
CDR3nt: TGTGCCAGCATTATAAGGGTACCGGGCAATGAGCAGTTCTTC

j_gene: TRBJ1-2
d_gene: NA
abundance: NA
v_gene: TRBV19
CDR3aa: CASSIVVSHGYTF
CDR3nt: TGTGCCAGTAGTATAGTGGTATCCCATGGCTACACCTTC

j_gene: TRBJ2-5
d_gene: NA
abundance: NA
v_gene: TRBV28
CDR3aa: CASRRSEETQYF
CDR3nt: TGTGCCAGCAGGCGCTCCGAAGAGACCCAGTACTTC

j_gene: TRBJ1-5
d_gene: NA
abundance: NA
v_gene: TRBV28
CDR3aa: CASSFMDQPQHF
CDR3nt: TGTGCCAGCAGTTTCATGGATCAGCCCCAGCATTTT

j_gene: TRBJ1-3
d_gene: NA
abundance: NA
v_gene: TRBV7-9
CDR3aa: CASSPSGVTSGNTIYF
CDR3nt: TGTGCCAGCAGCCCCTCCGGGGTAACGTCTGGAAACACCATATATTTT

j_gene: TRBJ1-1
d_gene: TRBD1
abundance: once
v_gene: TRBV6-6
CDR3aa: CASSTTGGVGTEAFF
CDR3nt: TGTGCCAGCAGTACGACAGGGGGCGTTGGAACTGAAGCTTTCTTT

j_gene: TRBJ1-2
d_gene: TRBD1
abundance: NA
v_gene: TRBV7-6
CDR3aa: CASSLGVRGGAEGYTF
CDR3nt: TGTGCCAGCAGCTTAGGGGTCCGAGGGGGCGCGGAAGGCTACACCTTC

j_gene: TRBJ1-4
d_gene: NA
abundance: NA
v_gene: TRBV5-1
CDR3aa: CASSLTGYEKLFF
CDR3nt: TGCGCCAGCAGCTTGACAGGGTATGAAAAACTGTTTTTT